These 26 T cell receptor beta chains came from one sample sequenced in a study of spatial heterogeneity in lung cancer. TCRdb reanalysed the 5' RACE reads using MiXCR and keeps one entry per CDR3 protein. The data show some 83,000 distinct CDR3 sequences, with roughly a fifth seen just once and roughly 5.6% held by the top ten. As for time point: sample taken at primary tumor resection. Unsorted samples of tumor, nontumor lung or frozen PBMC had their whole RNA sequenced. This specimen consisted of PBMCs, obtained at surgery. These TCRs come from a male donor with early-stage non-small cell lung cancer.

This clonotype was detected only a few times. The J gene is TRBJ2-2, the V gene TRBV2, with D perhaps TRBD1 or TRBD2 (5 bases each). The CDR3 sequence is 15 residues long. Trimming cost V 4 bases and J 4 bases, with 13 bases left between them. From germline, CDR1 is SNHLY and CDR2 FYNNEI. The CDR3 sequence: CASSVQGRGTGELFF. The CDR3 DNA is TGTGCCAGCAGTGTTCAGGGACGAGGCACCGGGGAGCTGTTTTTT.

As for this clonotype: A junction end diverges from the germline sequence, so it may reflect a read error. The CDR3 bases are TGCAGTGCTAGAGGGGACAGTTTTTTCTATGGCCACACCTTC. Translation gives CSARGDSFFYGHTF. The V gene is TRBV20-1, the J gene TRBJ1-2; 7 bases match TRBD1. CDR3 length equals 14 residues. The V gene's germline CDR1 is DFQATT and CDR2 SNEGSKA (reference sequence).

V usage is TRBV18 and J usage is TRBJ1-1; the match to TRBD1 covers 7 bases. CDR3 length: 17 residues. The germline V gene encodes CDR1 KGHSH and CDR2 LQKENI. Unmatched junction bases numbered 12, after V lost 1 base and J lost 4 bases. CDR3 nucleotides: TGTGCCAGCTCACCACTTAATCTGGGACAGAAGGGCACTGAAGCTTTCTTT. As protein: CASSPLNLGQKGTEAFF.

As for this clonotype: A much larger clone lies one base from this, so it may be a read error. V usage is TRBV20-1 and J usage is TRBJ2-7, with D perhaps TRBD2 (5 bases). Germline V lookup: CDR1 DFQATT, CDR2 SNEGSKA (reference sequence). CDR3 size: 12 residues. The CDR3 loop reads CGARDYAYEQYF. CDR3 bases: TGCGGTGCTCGAGACTATGCCTACGAGCAGTACTTC.

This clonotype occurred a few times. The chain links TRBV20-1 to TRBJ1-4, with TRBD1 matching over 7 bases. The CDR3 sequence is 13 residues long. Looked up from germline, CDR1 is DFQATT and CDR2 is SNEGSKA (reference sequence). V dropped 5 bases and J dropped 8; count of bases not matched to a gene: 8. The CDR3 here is CSAPRQGGEKLFF. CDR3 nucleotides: TGCAGTGCTCCTCGACAGGGTGGAGAAAAACTGTTTTTT.

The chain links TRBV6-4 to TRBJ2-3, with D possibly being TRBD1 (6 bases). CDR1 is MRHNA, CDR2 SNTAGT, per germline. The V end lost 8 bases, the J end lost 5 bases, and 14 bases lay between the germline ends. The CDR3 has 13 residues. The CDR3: CASGTTQGDTQYF. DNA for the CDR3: TGTGCCAGCGGGACAACCCAGGGAGATACGCAGTATTTT.

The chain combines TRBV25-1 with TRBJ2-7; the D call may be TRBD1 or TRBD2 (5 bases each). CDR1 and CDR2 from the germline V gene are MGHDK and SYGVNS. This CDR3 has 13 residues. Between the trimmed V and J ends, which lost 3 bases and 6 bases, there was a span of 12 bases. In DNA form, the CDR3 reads TGTGCCAGCAGTGATCGGGACCTGGGCGAGCAGTACTTC. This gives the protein CASSDRDLGEQYF.

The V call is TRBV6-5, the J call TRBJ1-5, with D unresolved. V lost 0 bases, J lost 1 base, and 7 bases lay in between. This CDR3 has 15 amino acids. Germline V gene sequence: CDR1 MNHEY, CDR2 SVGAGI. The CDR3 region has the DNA TGTGCCAGCAGTTACTCCAGGAGCAGCAATCAGCCCCAGCATTTT. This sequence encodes CASSYSRSSNQPQHF.

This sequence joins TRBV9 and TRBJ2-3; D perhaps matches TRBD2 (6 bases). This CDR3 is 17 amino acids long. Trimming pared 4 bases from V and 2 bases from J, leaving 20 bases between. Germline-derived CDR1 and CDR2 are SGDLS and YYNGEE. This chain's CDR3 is CASSQNPGTFLTDTQYF. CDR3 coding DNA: TGTGCCAGCAGCCAAAACCCCGGGACTTTCCTCACAGATACGCAGTATTTT.

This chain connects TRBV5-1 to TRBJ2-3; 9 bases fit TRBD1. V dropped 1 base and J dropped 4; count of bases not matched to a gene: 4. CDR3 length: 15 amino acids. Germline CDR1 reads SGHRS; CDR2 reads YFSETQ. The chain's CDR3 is CASSLLGQGADTQYF. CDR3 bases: TGCGCCAGCAGCTTGCTGGGACAGGGAGCAGATACGCAGTATTTT.

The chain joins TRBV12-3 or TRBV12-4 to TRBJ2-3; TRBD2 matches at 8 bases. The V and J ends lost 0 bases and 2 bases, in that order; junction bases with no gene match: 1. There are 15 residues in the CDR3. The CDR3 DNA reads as TGTGCCAGCAGTTTAGCCGGGAGGGTCACAGATACGCAGTATTTT. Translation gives CASSLAGRVTDTQYF.

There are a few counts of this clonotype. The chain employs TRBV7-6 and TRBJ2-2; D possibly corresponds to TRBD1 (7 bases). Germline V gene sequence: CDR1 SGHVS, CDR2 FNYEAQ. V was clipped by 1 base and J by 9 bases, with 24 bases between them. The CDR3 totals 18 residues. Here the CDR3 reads CASSLGGGGGTAAWELFF. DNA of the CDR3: TGTGCCAGCAGCTTAGGAGGAGGTGGGGGGACAGCTGCCTGGGAGCTGTTTTTT.

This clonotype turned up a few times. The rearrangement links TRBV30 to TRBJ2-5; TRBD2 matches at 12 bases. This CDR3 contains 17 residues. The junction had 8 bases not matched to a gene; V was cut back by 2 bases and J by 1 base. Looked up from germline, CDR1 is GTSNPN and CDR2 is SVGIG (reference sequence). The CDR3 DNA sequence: TGTGCCTGGAGTCTCGGGACTAGCGGGTTAAGCCAAGAGACCCAGTACTTC. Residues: CAWSLGTSGLSQETQYF. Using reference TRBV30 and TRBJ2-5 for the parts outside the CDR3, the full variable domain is SQTIHQWPATLVQPVGSPLSLECTVEGTSNPNLYWYRQAAGRGLQLLFYSVGIGQISSEVPQNLSASRPQDRQFILSSKKLLLSDSGFYLCAWSLGTSGLSQETQYFGPGTRLLVL.

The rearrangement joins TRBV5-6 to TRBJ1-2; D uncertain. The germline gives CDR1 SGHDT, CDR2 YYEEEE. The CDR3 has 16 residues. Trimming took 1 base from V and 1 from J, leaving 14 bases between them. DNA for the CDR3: TGTGCCAGCAGCTTGTATGCGGTCAGCCTTAACTATGGCTACACCTTC. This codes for CASSLYAVSLNYGYTF.

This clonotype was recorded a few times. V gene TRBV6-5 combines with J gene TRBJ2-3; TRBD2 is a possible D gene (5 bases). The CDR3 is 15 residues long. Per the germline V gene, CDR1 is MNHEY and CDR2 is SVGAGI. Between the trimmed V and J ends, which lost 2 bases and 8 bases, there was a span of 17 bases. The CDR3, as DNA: TGTGCCAGCAGTTACAGCGGTAGAGAGTTGAGTACGCAGTATTTT. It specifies CASSYSGRELSTQYF.

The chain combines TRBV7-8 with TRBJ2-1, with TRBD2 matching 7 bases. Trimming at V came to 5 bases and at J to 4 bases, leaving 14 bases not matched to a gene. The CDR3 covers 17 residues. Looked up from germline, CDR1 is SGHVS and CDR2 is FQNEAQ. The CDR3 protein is CASSPGRGGQRYNEQFF. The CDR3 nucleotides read TGTGCCAGCAGCCCGGGGCGGGGAGGGCAAAGGTACAATGAGCAGTTCTTC.

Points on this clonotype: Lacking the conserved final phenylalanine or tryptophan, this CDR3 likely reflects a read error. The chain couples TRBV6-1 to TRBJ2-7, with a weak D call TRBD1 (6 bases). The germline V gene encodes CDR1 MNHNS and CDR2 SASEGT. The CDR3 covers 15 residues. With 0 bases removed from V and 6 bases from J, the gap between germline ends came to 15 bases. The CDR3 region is CASSEAADTGPEQYS. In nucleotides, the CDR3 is TGTGCCAGCAGTGAAGCGGCCGATACAGGGCCCGAGCAGTACTCC.

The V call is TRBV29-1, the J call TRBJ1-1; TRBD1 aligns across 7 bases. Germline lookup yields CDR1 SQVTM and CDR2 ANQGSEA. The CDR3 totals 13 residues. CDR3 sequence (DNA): TGCCAGGGGAGGGGGCAGATGAACACTGAAGCTTTCTTT. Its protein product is CQGRGQMNTEAFF.

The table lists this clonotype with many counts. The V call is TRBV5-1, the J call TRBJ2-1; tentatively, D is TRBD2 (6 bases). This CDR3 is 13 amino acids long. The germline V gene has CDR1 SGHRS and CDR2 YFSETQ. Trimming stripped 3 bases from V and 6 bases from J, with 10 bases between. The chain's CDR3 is CASSSPGGNEQFF. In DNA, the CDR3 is TGCGCCAGCAGCTCCCCCGGGGGCAATGAGCAGTTCTTC.

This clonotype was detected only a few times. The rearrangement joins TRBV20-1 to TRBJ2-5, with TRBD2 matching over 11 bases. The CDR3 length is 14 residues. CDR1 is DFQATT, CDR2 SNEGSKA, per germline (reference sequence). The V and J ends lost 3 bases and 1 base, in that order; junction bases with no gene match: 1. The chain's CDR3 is CSARGTSGQETQYF. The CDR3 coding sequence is TGCAGTGCTAGGGGGACTAGCGGCCAAGAGACCCAGTACTTC.

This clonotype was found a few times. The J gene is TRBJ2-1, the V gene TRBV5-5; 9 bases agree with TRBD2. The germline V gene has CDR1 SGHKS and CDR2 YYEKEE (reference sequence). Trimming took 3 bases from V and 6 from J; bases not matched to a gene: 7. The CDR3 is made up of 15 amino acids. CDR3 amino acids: CASSSSGIEVNEQFF. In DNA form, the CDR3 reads TGTGCCAGCAGCTCTAGCGGGATTGAGGTCAATGAGCAGTTCTTC.

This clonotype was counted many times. The CDR3 DNA is TGTGCCAGCAGCTTAGACAGCTACAACGAGCAGTACTTC. Translated, it gives CASSLDSYNEQYF. This chain joins TRBV7-9 and TRBJ2-7; no reliable D call. CDR1 and CDR2 from the germline V gene are SEHNR and FQNEAQ (reference sequence). The CDR3 runs to 13 residues. Trimming left V 1 base short and J 5 bases short, with 9 bases between. Combining the CDR3 with reference TRBV7-9 and TRBJ2-7 gives the whole variable domain DTGVSQNPRHKITKRGQNVTFRCDPISEHNRLYWYRQTLGQGPEFLTYFQNEAQLEKSRLLSDRFSAERPKGSFSTLEIQRTEQGDSAMYLCASSLDSYNEQYFGPGTRLTVT.

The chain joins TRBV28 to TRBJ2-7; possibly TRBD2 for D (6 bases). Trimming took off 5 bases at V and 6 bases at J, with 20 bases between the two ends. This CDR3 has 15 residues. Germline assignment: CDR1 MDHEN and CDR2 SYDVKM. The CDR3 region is CASSLPGLVRTEQYF. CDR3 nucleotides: TGTGCCAGCAGTCTTCCGGGACTCGTCCGCACCGAGCAGTACTTC. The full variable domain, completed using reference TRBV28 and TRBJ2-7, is DVKVTQSSRYLVKRTGEKVFLECVQDMDHENMFWYRQDPGLGLRLIYFSYDVKMKEKGDIPEGYSVSREKKERFSLILESASTNQTSMYLCASSLPGLVRTEQYFGPGTRLTVT.

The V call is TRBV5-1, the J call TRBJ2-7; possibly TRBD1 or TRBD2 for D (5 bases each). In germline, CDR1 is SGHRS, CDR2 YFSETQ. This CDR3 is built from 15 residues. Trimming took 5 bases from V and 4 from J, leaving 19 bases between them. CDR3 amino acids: CASSPHAGTEYEQYF. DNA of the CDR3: TGCGCCAGCAGTCCGCACGCCGGGACGGAATACGAGCAGTACTTC.

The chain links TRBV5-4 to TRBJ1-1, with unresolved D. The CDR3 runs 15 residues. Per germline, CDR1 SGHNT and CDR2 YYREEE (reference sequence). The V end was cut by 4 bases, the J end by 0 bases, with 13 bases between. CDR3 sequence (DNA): TGTGCCAGCAGCGTAAAACGTCCGATGAACACTGAAGCTTTCTTT. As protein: CASSVKRPMNTEAFF.

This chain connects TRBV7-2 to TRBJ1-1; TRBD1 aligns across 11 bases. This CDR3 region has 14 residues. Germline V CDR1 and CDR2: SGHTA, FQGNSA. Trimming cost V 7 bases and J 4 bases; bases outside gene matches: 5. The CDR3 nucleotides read TGTGCCAGCACCCTGGACAGGGGGCTCACTGAAGCTTTCTTT. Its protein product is CASTLDRGLTEAFF.